This T cell receptor (beta chain) was captured in a study of cytomegalovirus exposure and HLA in healthy donors. For this clone: What it binds is unknown.

The primer mix had 60 Vbeta and 13 Jbeta primers. The repertoire was sequenced with immunoSEQ multiplex PCR; TCRdb's copy has only in-frame clones and lacks some. Of approximately 150,000 clones listed, over 80% are singletons. The germline gives CDR1 WSHSY, CDR2 SAAADI. Trimming stripped 4 bases from V and 2 bases from J, with 10 bases between. This CDR3 has 14 amino acids. Study conclusions and caveats: Some V segments, TRBV6-2 and TRBV6-3 among them, were indistinguishable and were therefore excluded. Listed as cytomegalovirus-associated were 170 or so TCR beta chains.

The sample taken for sequencing was PBMCs. The chain joins TRBV10-2 to TRBJ2-3; the D gene is possibly TRBD2 (5 bases). This sequence originates from a male donor in good health and CMV-seronegative. The CDR3 nucleotides read TGCGCCAGCAGTGGGCCGGGATTCACAGATACGCAGTATTTT. This sequence encodes CASSGPGFTDTQYF.